This T cell receptor (beta chain) appears in the sequencing data of a study of blood T cell repertoires in COVID-19. The V gene lost 2 bases and the J gene lost 0 bases, with 13 bases spanning the gap. Germline CDR1 SGHAT, CDR2 FQDESV (reference sequence). CDR3 length equals 16 residues. This clone showed up just once. The protocol was immunoSEQ multiplex PCR, while the TCRdb copy is restricted to in-frame clones and leaves out a portion. Of over 130,000 clones listed, about four fifths are singletons. The chain couples TRBV11-1 to TRBJ1-1; D gene ambiguous. The receptor was derived from a man aged 30-40 years with COVID-19, enrolled during active disease. Input material: peripheral blood. The CDR3 loop is CASSLPMTRMNTEAFF. CDR3 bases: TGTGCCAGCAGCTTACCGATGACACGCATGAACACTGAAGCTTTCTTT.